The rows below give T cell receptor beta chains drawn from one sample of a study of shared clonotypes between healthy human individuals. The repertoire was sequenced with immunoSEQ multiplex PCR; TCRdb's copy has only in-frame clones and lacks some. Found here are approximately 100,000 clones, roughly two thirds of them singletons; the top ten hold around 41%. Sequenced: memory CD8+ T cells sorted from blood. The receptors shown here come from a man aged 30 to 39 in good health. Each CDR3 is given with its conserved first and last residue. A D gene is named only where the DNA matches it firmly. Clone size is given for some rows only: seen once, a few or many times, or a class if the clone is expanded.

cdr3_aa | cdr3_nt | j_call | clone_size | v_call | d_call
CASSLPRGLWREKLFF | TGTGCCAGCAGTTTACCTAGGGGGTTGTGGCGGGAAAAACTGTTTTTT | TRBJ1-4 | . | TRBV27 | .
CASRNPPHEQYF | TGTGCCAGCCGAAACCCCCCTCACGAGCAGTACTTC | TRBJ2-7 | . | TRBV27 | .
CASSTILENGGTQYF | TGTGCCAGCAGCACTATACTAGAAAACGGCGGGACCCAGTACTTC | TRBJ2-5 | . | TRBV5-4 | .
CASQNSGTGGETQYF | TGTGCCAGTCAAAATTCCGGGACAGGGGGCGAGACCCAGTACTTC | TRBJ2-5 | . | TRBV19 | TRBD1
CASSLSVLGHEQYF | TGTGCCAGCAGTCTGAGTGTCCTAGGCCACGAGCAGTACTTC | TRBJ2-7 | . | TRBV6-5 | .
CASSPSTGSQETQYF | TGTGCCAGCAGCCCGAGCACAGGGTCCCAAGAGACCCAGTACTTC | TRBJ2-5 | few | TRBV6-1 | .
CASSHLGSGGGDQPQHF | TGTGCCAGCAGCCATTTAGGGAGCGGGGGCGGCGATCAGCCCCAGCATTTT | TRBJ1-5 | . | TRBV5-8 | .
CASSLESTGWGAFF | TGTGCCAGCAGCTTAGAGTCGACAGGGTGGGGAGCTTTCTTT | TRBJ1-1 | many | TRBV11-2 | TRBD1
CSVPRGPDTQYF | TGCAGCGTTCCCAGGGGACCAGATACGCAGTATTTT | TRBJ2-3 | . | TRBV29-1 | .
CASSQLGSGETQYF | TGCGCCAGCAGCCAATTAGGTAGCGGCGAGACCCAGTACTTC | TRBJ2-5 | . | TRBV4-3 | .
CASSQERTQSYNEQFF | TGTGCCAGCAGCCAAGAACGTACCCAGTCCTACAATGAGCAGTTCTTC | TRBJ2-1 | few | TRBV7-9 | .
CASSLRGYGLAGTDTQYF | TGTGCCAGCAGTTTACGGGGATACGGGCTAGCGGGCACAGATACGCAGTATTTT | TRBJ2-3 | few | TRBV27 | TRBD2
CASRRTGGGKRTGELFF | TGTGCCAGTAGGCGGACAGGGGGCGGTAAACGTACCGGGGAGCTGTTTTTT | TRBJ2-2 | . | TRBV19 | TRBD1
CATSRGTRNTGELFF | TGTGCCACCAGCAGAGGGACAAGAAACACCGGGGAGCTGTTTTTT | TRBJ2-2 | . | TRBV15 | .
CASTWDRRTGANVLTF | TGTGCCAGCACGTGGGACAGGCGCACTGGGGCCAACGTCCTGACTTTC | TRBJ2-6 | . | TRBV28 | TRBD1
CASSATTGGRFGELFF | TGTGCCAGCAGCGCAACGACAGGGGGCCGGTTCGGGGAGCTGTTTTTT | TRBJ2-2 | . | TRBV7-2 | TRBD1
CASSSHTYEQYF | TGTGCCAGCAGTTCGCATACCTACGAGCAGTACTTC | TRBJ2-7 | . | TRBV28 | .
CASSFPYSYEQYF | TGTGCCAGCAGTTTTCCCTACAGCTACGAGCAGTACTTC | TRBJ2-7 | . | TRBV28 | .
CASSKYTGFGYTF | TGTGCCAGCAGCAAATATACAGGGTTTGGCTACACCTTC | TRBJ1-2 | . | TRBV7-2 | .
CASSLGDRPYQETQYF | TGTGCCAGCAGCTTAGGGGACAGGCCGTACCAAGAGACCCAGTACTTC | TRBJ2-5 | once | TRBV11-1 | TRBD1
CAISDTTAYGYTF | TGTGCCATCAGTGATACGACGGCATATGGCTACACCTTC | TRBJ1-2 | . | TRBV10-3 | .
CASSVGLAGRGELFF | TGTGCCAGCAGCGTGGGACTAGCGGGAAGGGGGGAGCTGTTTTTT | TRBJ2-2 | few | TRBV9 | TRBD2
CASSWGAAEATNEKLFF | TGCGCCAGCAGCTGGGGGGCGGCAGAAGCAACTAATGAAAAACTGTTTTTT | TRBJ1-4 | many | TRBV5-1 | .
CASSVRAGANVLTF | TGTGCCAGCAGTGTACGTGCCGGGGCCAACGTCCTGACTTTC | TRBJ2-6 | . | TRBV6-1 | .
CASSRAGETYEQYF | TGTGCCAGCTCGCGAGCCGGGGAGACCTACGAGCAGTACTTC | TRBJ2-7 | . | TRBV18 | .
CASTPVYNEQFF | TGTGCCAGCACCCCCGTCTACAATGAGCAGTTCTTC | TRBJ2-1 | . | TRBV2 | .
CASSLGSQDYEQYF | TGTGCCAGCAGCTTGGGATCCCAGGACTACGAGCAGTACTTC | TRBJ2-7 | . | TRBV5-6 | .
CASSLPRTPVDAFF | TGTGCCAGCAGCCTCCCCAGGACCCCTGTAGACGCTTTCTTT | TRBJ1-1 | once | TRBV5-6 | .
CASSAPTSGRARSTGELFF | TGTGCCAGCAGCGCCCCGACTAGCGGGAGGGCCCGATCCACCGGGGAGCTGTTTTTT | TRBJ2-2 | . | TRBV9 | TRBD2
CASSFGTGFDEQYF | TGTGCCAGCAGCTTCGGGACAGGGTTCGACGAGCAGTACTTC | TRBJ2-7 | . | TRBV7-9 | TRBD1
CASSQPPGRMNTEAFF | TGTGCCAGCAGCCAGCCCCCTGGAAGGATGAACACTGAAGCTTTCTTT | TRBJ1-1 | once | TRBV7-8 | .
CASSLVPPRLAGVVEQFF | TGTGCCAGCAGCTTAGTCCCCCCGAGGCTAGCGGGAGTGGTTGAGCAGTTCTTC | TRBJ2-1 | . | TRBV7-8 | TRBD2
CASSTRTGPIAKNIQYF | TGTGCCAGCAGCACCCGGACAGGCCCTATAGCCAAAAACATTCAGTACTTC | TRBJ2-4 | . | TRBV11-2 | TRBD1
CASSQQGGFDGYTF | TGTGCCAGCAGCCAACAGGGTGGGTTTGATGGCTACACCTTC | TRBJ1-2 | . | TRBV6-6 | .
CASSLIGNTEAFF | TGTGCCAGCAGCTTAATCGGGAACACTGAAGCTTTCTTT | TRBJ1-1 | . | TRBV4-2 | .
CASKGDSYGYTF | TGTGCCAGCAAAGGGGACAGCTATGGCTACACCTTC | TRBJ1-2 | . | TRBV2 | TRBD1
CASSLALDSYYGYTF | TGTGCCAGCAGTTTAGCCTTGGACAGCTACTATGGCTACACCTTC | TRBJ1-2 | . | TRBV28 | .
CASSLRVSTGGYNEQFF | TGTGCCAGCAGCTTAAGGGTGTCGACAGGGGGGTACAATGAGCAGTTCTTC | TRBJ2-1 | . | TRBV7-8 | TRBD1
CASSAGTGKETQYF | TGTGCCAGCAGTGCCGGGACAGGGAAAGAGACCCAGTACTTC | TRBJ2-5 | . | TRBV2 | TRBD1
CAYGTGAYNEQFF | TGTGCCTATGGGACAGGGGCCTACAATGAGCAGTTCTTC | TRBJ2-1 | once | TRBV7-9 | TRBD1
CASRGTTVPSYEQYF | TGTGCCAGCAGGGGGACTACCGTACCCTCCTACGAGCAGTACTTC | TRBJ2-7 | . | TRBV6-1 | TRBD2
CASSEVGGNSYNEQFF | TGTGCCAGCAGTGAAGTCGGGGGGAACTCCTACAATGAGCAGTTCTTC | TRBJ2-1 | once | TRBV6-1 | TRBD2
CASSLLGFFNTEAFF | TGTGCCAGCAGTTTATTGGGTTTTTTCAACACTGAAGCTTTCTTT | TRBJ1-1 | few | TRBV28 | .
CASRTGTGYYNEQFF | TGTGCCAGCAGGACCGGGACAGGGTACTACAATGAGCAGTTCTTC | TRBJ2-1 | . | TRBV25-1 | TRBD1
CASSLMGQTTDTQYF | TGTGCCAGCAGCTTGATGGGACAGACCACAGATACGCAGTATTTT | TRBJ2-3 | . | TRBV5-4 | TRBD1
CATSDSIVVHEQYF | TGTGCCACCAGCGACTCCATCGTTGTTCACGAGCAGTACTTC | TRBJ2-7 | . | TRBV15 | .